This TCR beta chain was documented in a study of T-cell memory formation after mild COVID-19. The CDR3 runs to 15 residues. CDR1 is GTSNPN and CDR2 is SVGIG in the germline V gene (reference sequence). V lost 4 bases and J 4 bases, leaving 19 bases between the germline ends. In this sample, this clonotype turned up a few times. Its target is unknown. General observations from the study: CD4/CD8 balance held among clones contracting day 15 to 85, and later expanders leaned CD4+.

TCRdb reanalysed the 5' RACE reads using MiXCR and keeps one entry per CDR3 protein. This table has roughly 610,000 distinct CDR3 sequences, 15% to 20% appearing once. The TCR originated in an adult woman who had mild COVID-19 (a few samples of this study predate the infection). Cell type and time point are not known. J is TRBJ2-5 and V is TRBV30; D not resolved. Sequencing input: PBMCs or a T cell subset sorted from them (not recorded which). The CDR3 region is CAWTLTRGWGETQYF. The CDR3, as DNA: TGTGCCTGGACCTTGACACGAGGATGGGGAGAGACCCAGTACTTC.